A selection of T cell receptor beta chains follows, all from one sample in a study of PD-L1 blockade in urothelial cancer. Generated by immunoSEQ multiplex PCR, the TCRdb table keeps only in-frame clones and is missing some. Among about 84,000 clones listed, around 76% were seen once. Sequencing used PBMCs, obtained around atezolizumab (anti-PD-L1) treatment. The source of these receptors is a man between 70 and 80 years old with urothelial cancer. CDR3s leave out the opening cysteine and the closing phenylalanine or tryptophan.

>TRBJ1-3|TRBV6-1
ASSEEASSGNTIY
>TRBJ2-1|TRBV6-4
ASSSGVGNEQF
>TRBJ1-3|TRBV9
ASSALPGSSSGNTIY
>TRBJ2-5|TRBV2
ASRQGRPAQY
>TRBJ1-1|TRBV28
ASSLSGVTPRGAF
>TRBJ2-2|TRBV10-1
ASSESVIRGDNGELF
>TRBJ2-3|TRBV13
ASSLLQQGGDTQY
>TRBJ1-4|TRBV19
ASTPGITNEKLF
>TRBJ2-1|TRBV28
ASSFREQF
>TRBJ2-3|TRBV5-5
ASSPGLAGGVDTQY
>TRBJ1-4|TRBV5-1
ASSWGQGGEKLF
>TRBJ2-5|TRBV2
ASSGSVRETQY
>TRBJ2-3|TRBV19
ASSTLAGGHTDTQY
>TRBJ2-1|TRBV5-1
ASSLIGSYNEQF
>TRBJ1-5|TRBV7-8
ASSFLGGQTNQPQH
>TRBJ2-5|TRBV6-5
ASRNGGSETQY
>TRBJ1-1|TRBV13
ASSLQQGNTEAF
>TRBJ1-3|TRBV4-2
ASSQEQVYSGNTIY
>TRBJ2-7|TRBV4-2
ASSLLTGAPSYEQY
>TRBJ1-1|TRBV29-1
SVTRDYTEAF
>TRBJ2-3|TRBV29-1
SVFLLAGGPDTQY
>TRBJ1-2|TRBV29-1
SVLTGEWGYT
>TRBJ2-1|TRBV9
ASSPGTSVSEQF
>TRBJ1-1|TRBV28
ASSKSAGITEAF
>TRBJ2-5|TRBV5-4
ASSLKLAGGLETQY
>TRBJ1-1|TRBV6-5
ASKPTGGETEAF
>TRBJ2-5|TRBV9
ASSVGRQGWETQY
>TRBJ2-2|TRBV6-5
ASSYVPTGETGELF
>TRBJ2-2|TRBV7-6
ASSLEGANTGELF